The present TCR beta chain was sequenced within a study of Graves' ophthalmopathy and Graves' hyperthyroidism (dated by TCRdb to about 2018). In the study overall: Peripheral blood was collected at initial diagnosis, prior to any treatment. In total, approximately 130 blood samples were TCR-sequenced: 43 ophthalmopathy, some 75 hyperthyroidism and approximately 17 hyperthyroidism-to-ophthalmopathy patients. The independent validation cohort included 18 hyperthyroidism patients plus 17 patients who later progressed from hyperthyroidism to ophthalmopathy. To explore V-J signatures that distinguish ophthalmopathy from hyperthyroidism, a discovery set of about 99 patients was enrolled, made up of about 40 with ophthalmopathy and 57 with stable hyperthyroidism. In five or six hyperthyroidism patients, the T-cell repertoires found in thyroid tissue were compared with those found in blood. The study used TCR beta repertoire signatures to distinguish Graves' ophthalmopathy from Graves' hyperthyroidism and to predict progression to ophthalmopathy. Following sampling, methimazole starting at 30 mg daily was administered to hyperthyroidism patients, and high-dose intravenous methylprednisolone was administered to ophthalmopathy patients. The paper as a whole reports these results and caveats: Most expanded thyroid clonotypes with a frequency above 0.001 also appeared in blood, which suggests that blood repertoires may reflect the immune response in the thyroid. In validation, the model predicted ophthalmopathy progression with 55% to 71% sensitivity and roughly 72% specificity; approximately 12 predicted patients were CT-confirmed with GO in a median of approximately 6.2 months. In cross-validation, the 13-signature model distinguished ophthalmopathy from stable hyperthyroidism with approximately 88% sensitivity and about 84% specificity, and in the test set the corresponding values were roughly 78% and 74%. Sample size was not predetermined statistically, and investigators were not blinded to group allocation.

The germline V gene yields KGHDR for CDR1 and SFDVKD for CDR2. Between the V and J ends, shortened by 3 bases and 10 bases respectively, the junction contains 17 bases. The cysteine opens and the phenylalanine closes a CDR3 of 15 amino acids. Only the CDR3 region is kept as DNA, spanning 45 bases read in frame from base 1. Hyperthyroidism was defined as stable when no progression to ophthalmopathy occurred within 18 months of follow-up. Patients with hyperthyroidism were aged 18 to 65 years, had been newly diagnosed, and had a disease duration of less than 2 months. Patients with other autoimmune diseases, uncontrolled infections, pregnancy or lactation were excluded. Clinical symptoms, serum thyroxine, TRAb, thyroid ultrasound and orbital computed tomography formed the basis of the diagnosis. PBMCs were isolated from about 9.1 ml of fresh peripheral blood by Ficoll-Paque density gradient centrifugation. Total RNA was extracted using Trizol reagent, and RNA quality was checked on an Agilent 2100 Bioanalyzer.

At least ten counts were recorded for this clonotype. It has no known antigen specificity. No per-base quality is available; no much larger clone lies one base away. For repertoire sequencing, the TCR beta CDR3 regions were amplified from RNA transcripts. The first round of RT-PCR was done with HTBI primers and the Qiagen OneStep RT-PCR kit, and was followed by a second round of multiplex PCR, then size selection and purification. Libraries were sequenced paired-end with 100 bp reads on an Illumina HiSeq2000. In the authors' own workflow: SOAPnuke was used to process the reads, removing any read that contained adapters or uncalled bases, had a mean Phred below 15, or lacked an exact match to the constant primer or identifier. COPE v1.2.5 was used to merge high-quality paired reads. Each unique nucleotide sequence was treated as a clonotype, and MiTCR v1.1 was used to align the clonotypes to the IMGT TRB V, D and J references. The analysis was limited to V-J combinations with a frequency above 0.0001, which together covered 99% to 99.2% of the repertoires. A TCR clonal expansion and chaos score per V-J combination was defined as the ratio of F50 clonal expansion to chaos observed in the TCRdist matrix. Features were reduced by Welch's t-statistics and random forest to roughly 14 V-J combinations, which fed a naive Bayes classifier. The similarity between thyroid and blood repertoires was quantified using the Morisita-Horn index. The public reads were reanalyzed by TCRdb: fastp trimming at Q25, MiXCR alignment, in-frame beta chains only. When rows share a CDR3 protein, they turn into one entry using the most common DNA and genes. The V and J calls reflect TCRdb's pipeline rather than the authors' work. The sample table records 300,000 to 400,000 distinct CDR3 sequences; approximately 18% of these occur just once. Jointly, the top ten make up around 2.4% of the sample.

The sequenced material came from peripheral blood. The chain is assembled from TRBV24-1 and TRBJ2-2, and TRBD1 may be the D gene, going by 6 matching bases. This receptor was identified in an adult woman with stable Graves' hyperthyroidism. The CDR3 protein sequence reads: CATSDQPGAAVELFF. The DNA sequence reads TGTGCCACCAGTGATCAACCAGGGGCCGCCGTGGAGCTGTTTTTT.